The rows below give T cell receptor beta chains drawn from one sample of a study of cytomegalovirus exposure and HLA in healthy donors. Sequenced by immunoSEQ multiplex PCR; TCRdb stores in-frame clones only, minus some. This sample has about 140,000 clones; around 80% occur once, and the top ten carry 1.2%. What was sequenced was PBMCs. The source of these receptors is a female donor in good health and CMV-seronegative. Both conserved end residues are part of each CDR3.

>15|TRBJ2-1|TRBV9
CASAPAGSSYNEQFF
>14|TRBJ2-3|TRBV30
CAWVAGGSSDTQYF
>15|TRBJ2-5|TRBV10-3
CAISELNRGQETQYF
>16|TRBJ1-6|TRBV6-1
CASSELRGYDNSPLHF
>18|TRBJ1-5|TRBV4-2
CASSQDAQGVGGYQPQHF
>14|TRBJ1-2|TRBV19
CASSITGSNYGYTF
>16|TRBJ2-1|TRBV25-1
CASSDPGLAGVSEQFF
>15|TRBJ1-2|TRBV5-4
CASSLYREGLYGYTF
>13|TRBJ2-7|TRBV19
CASSISPSYEQYF
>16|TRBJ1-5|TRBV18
CASSHGRPAHNQPQHF
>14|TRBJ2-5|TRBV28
CASSLVQRRETQYF
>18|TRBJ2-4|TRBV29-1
CSVEWVGTNLGSKNIQYF
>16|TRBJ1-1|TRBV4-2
CASSQVGQRGNTEAFF
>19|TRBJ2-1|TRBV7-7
CASSLAPTTSARRYNEQFF
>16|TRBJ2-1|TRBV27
CASSSLAGEWGNEQFF
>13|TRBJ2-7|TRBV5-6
CASTGTATYEQYF
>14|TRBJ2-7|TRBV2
CASSAWTSRYEQYF
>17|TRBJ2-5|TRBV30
CAWSVRRTSGAQETQYF
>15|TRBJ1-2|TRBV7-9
CASSSSTGPVWGYTF
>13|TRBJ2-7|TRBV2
CASSLGTGYEQYF
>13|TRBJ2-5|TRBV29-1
CSVDGTHQETQYF
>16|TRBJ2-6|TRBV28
CASSLGQVSGANVLTF
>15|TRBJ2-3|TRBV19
CASSIDLLLADTQYF
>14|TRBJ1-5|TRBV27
CASSGTGGNQPQHF
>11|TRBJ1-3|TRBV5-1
CASSLGDTIYF
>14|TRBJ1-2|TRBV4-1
CASSKTEANYGYTF
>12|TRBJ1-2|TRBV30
CAWSETGPGYTF
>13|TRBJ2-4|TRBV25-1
CASTPRDRYIQYF
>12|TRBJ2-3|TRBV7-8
CASTSGTDTQYF
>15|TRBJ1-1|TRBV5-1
CASSSTRQGNTEAFF
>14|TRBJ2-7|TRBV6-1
CASSEFGTAYEQYF
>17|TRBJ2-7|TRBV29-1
CSVGNYGGSGTAYEQYF
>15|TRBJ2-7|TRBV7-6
CASSLAGGGGGEQYF
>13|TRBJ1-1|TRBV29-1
CSERQGGNTEAFF
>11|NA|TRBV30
CAFLQGSEQYF
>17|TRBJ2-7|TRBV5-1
CASSSLGWREVSYEQYF
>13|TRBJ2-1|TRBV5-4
CASSPGTNNEQFF
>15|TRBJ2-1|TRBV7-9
CASSSGLANMEGQFF
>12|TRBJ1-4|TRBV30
CALRQDNEKLFF
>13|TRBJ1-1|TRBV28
CASSYSGNTEAFF
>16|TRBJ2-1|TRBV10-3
CAISEGLAGFYNEQFF
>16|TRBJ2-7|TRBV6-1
CASSEGGSTYSYEQYF